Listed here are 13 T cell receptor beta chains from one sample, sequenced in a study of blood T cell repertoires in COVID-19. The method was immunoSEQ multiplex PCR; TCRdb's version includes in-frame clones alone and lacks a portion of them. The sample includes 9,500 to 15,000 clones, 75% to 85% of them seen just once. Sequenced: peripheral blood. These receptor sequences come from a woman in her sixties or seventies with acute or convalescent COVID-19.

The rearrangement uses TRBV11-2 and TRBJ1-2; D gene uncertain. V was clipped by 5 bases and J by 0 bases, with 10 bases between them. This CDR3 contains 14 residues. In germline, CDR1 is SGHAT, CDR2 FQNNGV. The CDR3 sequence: CASSPGRANYGYTF. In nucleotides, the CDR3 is TGTGCCAGCAGCCCCGGGAGAGCTAACTATGGCTACACCTTC.

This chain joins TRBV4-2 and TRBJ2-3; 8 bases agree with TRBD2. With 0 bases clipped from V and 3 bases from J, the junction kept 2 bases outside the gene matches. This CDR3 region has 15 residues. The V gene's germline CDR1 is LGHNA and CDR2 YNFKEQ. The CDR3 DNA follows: TGTGCCAGCAGCCAAGAGCGGGGGGCAACAGATACGCAGTATTTT. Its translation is CASSQERGATDTQYF.

CDR3 nucleotide sequence: TGTGCCAGCAGCTTAAGCCCCCGTGAGACCCAGTACTTC. Amino acid sequence: CASSLSPRETQYF. This chain connects TRBV7-8 to TRBJ2-5, with D unresolved. Trimming cost V 2 bases and J 5 bases, with 9 bases left between them. This CDR3 is built from 13 residues. Germline V gives CDR1 SGHVS, CDR2 FQNEAQ.

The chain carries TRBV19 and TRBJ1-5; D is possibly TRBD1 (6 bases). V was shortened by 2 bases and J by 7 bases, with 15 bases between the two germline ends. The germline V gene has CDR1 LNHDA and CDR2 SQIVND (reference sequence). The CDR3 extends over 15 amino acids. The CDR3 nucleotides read TGTGCCAGTAGTATACAGAACAGGGAACTCCAGCCCCAGCATTTT. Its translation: CASSIQNRELQPQHF.

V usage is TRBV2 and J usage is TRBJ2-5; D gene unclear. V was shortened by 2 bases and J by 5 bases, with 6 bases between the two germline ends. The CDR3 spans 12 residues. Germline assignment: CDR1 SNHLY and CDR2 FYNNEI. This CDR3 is CASSESQETQYF. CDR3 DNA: TGTGCCAGCAGTGAATCTCAGGAGACCCAGTACTTC.

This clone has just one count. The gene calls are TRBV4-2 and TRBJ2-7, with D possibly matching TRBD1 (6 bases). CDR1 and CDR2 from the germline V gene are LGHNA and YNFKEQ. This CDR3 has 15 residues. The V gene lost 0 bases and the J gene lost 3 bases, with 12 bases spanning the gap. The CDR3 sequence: CASSQDRDILYEQYF. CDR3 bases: TGTGCCAGCAGCCAAGATCGGGACATCCTCTACGAGCAGTACTTC.

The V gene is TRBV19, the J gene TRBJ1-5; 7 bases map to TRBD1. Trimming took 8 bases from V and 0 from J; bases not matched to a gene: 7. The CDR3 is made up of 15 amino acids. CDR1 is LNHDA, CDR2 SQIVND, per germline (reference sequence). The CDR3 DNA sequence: TGTGCCAGTGCAAGGGGGCTCTATAGCAATCAGCCCCAGCATTTT. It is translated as CASARGLYSNQPQHF.

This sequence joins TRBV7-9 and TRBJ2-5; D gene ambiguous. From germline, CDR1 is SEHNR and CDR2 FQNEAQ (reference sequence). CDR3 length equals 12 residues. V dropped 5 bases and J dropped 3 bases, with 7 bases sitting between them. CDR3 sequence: CASSPFKETQYF. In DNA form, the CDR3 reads TGTGCCAGCAGCCCGTTTAAAGAGACCCAGTACTTC.

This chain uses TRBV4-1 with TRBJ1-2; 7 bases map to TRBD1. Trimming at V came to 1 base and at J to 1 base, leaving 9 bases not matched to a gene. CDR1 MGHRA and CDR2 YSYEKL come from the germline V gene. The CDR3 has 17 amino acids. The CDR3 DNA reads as TGCGCCAGCAGCCAAGGGGGGACAGAAATATTTAACTATGGCTACACCTTC. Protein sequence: CASSQGGTEIFNYGYTF.

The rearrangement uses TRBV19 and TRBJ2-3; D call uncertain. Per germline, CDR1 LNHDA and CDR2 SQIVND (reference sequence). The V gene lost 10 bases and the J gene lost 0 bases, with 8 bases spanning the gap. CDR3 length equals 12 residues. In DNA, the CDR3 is TGTGCCACGGGTTTTAGCACAGATACGCAGTATTTT. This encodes CATGFSTDTQYF. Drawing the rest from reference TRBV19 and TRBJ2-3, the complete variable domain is DGGITQSPKYLFRKEGQNVTLSCEQNLNHDAMYWYRQDPGQGLRLIYYSQIVNDFQKGDIAEGYSVSREKKESFPLTVTSAQKNPTAFYLCATGFSTDTQYFGPGTRLTVL.

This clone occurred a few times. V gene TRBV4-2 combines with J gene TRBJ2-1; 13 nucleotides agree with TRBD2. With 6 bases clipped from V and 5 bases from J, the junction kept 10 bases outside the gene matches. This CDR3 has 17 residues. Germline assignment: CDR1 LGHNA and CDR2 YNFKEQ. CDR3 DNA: TGTGCCAGCAGTCAACGCCCGACTAGCGGGGGGAACAATGAGCAGTTCTTC. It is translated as CASSQRPTSGGNNEQFF.

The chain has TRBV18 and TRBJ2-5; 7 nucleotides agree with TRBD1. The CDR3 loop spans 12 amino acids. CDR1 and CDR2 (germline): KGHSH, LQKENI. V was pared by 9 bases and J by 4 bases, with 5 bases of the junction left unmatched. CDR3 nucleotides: TGTGCCAGTAGCCACAGGGGAGAGACCCAGTACTTC. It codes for CASSHRGETQYF. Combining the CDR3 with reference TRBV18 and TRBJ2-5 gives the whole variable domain NAGVMQNPRHLVRRRGQEARLRCSPMKGHSHVYWYRQLPEEGLKFMVYLQKENIIDESGMPKERFSAEFPKEGPSILRIQQVVRGDSAAYFCASSHRGETQYFGPGTRLLVL.

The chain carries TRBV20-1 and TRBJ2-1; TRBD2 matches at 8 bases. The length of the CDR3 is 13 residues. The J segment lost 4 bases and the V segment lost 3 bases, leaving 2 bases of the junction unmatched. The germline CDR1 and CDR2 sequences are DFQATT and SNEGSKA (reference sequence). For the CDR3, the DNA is TGCAGTGCTAGTTTAGCGGGGTACAATGAGCAGTTCTTC. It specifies CSASLAGYNEQFF.